This T cell receptor beta chain came from a study of vaccination effects on CD4 cells after COVID-19. Produced via immunoSEQ multiplex PCR; TCRdb's table is partial and in-frame only. The table shows about 74,000 clones, with approximately 71% occurring only once. Following 10 days of culture, CD4+ T cells were isolated. On this clone: The antigen is unknown.

The CDR3 contains 13 residues. CDR1 and CDR2 from the germline V gene are SGHTA and FQGNSA. V was clipped by 2 bases and J by 5 bases, with 7 bases between them. The V call is TRBV7-2, the J call TRBJ2-1; D is unresolved. This receptor was taken from a human donor who received a COVID-19 vaccine. Sequencing used CD4+ T cells from PBMCs cultured without peptide, obtained before COVID-19 vaccination. The CDR3 DNA is TGTGCCAGCAGCTTAACTTCCGACAATGAGCAGTTCTTC. Translated: CASSLTSDNEQFF.